This T cell receptor (beta chain) was identified in a study of cytomegalovirus exposure and HLA in healthy donors. TCRdb's copy holds only in-frame clones and misses some; the assay was immunoSEQ multiplex PCR. The sample includes about 130,000 clones, roughly 89% of them seen just once. This CDR3 comprises 13 residues. V shed 3 bases and J shed 7 bases, with 12 bases lying between them. Per germline, CDR1 MNHNY and CDR2 SVGAGI (reference sequence). The sequence was obtained from a man aged 25 to 40 in good health and CMV-seronegative. The source material was PBMCs. V is TRBV6-6 and J is TRBJ1-2, with TRBD1 as a possible D gene (6 bases). The CDR3 nucleotides are TGTGCCAGCAGTTATGACAGGAGCGCTGGCTACACCTTC. This encodes CASSYDRSAGYTF.